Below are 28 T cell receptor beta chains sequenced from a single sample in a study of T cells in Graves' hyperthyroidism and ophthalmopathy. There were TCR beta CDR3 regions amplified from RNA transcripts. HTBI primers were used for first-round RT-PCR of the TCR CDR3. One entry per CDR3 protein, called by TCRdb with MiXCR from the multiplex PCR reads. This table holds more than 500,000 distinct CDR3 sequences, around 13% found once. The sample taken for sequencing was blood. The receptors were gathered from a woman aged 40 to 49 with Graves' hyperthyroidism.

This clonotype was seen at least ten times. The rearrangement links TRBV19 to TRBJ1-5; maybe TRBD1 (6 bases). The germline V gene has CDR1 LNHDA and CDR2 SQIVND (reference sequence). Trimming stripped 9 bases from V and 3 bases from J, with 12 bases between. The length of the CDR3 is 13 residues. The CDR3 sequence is CASRTGFNQPQHF. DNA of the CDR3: TGTGCCAGCCGAACAGGGTTCAATCAGCCCCAGCATTTT.

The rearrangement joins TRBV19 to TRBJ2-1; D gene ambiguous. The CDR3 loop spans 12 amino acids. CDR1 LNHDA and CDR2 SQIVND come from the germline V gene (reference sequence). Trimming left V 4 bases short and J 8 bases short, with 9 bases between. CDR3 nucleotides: TGTGCCAGTAGTACCAACGGGTATGAGCAGTTCTTC. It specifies CASSTNGYEQFF. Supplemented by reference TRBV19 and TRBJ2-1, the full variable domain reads DGGITQSPKYLFRKEGQNVTLSCEQNLNHDAMYWYRQDPGQGLRLIYYSQIVNDFQKGDIAEGYSVSREKKESFPLTVTSAQKNPTAFYLCASSTNGYEQFFGPGTRLTVL.

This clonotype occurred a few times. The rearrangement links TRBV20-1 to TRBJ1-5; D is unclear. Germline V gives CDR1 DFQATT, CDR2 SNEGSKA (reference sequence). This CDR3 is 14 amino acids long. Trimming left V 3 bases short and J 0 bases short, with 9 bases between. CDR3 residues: CSARGGNSNQPQHF. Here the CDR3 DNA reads TGCAGTGCTAGGGGCGGTAATAGCAATCAGCCCCAGCATTTT.

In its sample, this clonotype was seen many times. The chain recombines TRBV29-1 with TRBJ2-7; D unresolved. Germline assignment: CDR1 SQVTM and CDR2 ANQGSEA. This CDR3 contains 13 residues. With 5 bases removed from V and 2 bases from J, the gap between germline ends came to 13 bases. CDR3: CSVQATATYEQYF. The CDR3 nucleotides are TGCAGCGTTCAAGCTACGGCAACCTACGAGCAGTACTTC.

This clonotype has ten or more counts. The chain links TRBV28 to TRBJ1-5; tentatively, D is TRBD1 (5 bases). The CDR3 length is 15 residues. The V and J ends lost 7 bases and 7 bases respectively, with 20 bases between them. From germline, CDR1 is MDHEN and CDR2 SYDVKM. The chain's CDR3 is CASTSSGLGGQPQHF. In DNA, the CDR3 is TGTGCCAGCACTTCGTCGGGGCTGGGGGGACAGCCCCAGCATTTT.

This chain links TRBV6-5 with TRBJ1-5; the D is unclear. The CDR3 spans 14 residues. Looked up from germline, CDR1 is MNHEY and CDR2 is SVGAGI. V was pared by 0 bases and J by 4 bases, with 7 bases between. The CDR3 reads CASSYSPGNQPQHF. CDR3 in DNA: TGTGCCAGCAGTTACTCACCGGGGAATCAGCCCCAGCATTTT.

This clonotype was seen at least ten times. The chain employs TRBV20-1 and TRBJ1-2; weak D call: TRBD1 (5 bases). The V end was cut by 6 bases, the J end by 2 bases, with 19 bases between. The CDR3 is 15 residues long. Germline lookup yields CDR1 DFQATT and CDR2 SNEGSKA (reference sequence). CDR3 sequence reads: CSAEWFWTTNYGYTF. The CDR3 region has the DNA TGCAGTGCCGAGTGGTTCTGGACAACCAACTATGGCTACACCTTC.

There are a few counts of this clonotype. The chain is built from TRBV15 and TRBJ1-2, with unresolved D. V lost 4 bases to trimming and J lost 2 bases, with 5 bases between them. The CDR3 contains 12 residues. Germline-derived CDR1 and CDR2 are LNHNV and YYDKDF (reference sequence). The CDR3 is CATSKGNYGYTF. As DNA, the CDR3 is TGTGCCACCAGCAAAGGGAACTATGGCTACACCTTC.

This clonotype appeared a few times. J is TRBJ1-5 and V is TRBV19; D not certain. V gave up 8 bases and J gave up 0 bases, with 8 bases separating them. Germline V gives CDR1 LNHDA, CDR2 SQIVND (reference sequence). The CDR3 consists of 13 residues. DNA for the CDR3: TGTGCCAGTCAGCCAGCTAGCAATCAGCCCCAGCATTTT. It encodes CASQPASNQPQHF.

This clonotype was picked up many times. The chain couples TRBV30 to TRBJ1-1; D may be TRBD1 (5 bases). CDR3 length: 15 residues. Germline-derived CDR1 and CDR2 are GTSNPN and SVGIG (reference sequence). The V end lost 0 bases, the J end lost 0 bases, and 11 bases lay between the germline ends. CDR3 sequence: CAWSVSYRLNTEAFF. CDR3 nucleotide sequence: TGTGCCTGGAGTGTATCTTACAGGTTGAACACTGAAGCTTTCTTT. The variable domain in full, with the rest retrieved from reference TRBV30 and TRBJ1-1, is SQTIHQWPATLVQPVGSPLSLECTVEGTSNPNLYWYRQAAGRGLQLLFYSVGIGQISSEVPQNLSASRPQDRQFILSSKKLLLSDSGFYLCAWSVSYRLNTEAFFGQGTRLTVV.

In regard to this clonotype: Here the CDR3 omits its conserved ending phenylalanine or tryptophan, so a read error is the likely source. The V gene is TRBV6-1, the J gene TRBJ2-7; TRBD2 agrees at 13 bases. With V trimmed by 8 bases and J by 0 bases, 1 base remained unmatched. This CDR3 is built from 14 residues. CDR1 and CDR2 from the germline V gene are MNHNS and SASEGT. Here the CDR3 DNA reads TGTGCCAGCCGGACTAGCGGGAGCTCCTACGAGCAGTACCTC. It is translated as CASRTSGSSYEQYL.

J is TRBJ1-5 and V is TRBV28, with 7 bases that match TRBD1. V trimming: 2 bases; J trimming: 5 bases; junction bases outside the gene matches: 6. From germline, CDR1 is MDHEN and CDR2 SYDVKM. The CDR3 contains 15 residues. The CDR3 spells CASSLAGGGDQPQHF. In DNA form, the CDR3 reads TGTGCCAGCAGTTTAGCAGGGGGAGGAGATCAGCCCCAGCATTTT.

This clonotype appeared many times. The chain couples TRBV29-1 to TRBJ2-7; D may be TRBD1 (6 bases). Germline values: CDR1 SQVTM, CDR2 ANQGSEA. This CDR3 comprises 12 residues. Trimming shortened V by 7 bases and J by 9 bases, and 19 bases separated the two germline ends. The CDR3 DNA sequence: TGCAGCGCCAGCAGTTTACAGGGAACGCAGTACTTC. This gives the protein CSASSLQGTQYF.

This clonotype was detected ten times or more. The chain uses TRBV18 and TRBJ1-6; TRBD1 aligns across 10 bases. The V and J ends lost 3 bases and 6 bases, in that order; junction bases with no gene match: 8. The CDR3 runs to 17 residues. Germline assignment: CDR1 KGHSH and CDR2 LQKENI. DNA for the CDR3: TGTGCCAGCTCACCTCCGGGACAGGGGATTTTTAATTCACCCCTCCACTTT. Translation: CASSPPGQGIFNSPLHF.

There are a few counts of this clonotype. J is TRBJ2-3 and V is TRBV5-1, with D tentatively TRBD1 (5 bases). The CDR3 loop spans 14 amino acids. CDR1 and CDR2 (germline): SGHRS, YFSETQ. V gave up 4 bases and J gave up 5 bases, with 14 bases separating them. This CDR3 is CASSPTGAGDTQYF. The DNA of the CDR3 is TGCGCCAGCAGCCCGACTGGGGCAGGAGATACGCAGTATTTT.

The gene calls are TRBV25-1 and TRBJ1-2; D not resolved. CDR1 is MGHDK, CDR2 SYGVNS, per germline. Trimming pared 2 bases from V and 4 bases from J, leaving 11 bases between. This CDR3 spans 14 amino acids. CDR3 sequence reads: CASSESGPFYGYTF. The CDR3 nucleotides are TGTGCCAGCAGTGAAAGCGGACCTTTCTATGGCTACACCTTC.

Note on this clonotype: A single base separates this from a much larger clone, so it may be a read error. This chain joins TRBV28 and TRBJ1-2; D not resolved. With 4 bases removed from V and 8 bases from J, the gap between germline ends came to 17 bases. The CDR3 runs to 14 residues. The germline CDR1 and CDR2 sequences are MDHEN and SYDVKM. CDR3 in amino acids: CASSSAPPTGGYTF. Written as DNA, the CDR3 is TGTGCCAGCAGTTCGGCTCCACCGACGGGGGGCTACACCTTC.

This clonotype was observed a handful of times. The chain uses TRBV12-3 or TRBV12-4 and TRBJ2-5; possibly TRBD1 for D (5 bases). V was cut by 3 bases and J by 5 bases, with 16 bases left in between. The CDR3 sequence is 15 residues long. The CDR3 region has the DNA TGTGCCAGCAGTTTTCGACAGCCAATTAAGGAGACCCAGTACTTC. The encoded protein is CASSFRQPIKETQYF.

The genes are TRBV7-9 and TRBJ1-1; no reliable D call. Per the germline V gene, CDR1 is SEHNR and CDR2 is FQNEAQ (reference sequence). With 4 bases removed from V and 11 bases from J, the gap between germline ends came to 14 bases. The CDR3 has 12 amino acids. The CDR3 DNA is TGTGCCAGCAGCTCGCACATTGCTGGCGCTTTCTTT. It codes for CASSSHIAGAFF.

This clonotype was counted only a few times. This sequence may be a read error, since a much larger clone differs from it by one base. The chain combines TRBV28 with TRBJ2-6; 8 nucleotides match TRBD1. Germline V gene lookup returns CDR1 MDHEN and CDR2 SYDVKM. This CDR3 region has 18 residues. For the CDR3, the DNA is TGTGCCTGCAGTTTGGTAGGCCAGGGGGCGGTTGGGGCCAACGTCCTGACTTTC. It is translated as CACSLVGQGAVGANVLTF.

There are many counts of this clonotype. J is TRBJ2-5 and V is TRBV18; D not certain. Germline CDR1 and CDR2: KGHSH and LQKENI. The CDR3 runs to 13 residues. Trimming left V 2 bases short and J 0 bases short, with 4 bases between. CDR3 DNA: TGTGCCAGCTCACCAGAGTACCAAGAGACCCAGTACTTC. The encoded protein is CASSPEYQETQYF.

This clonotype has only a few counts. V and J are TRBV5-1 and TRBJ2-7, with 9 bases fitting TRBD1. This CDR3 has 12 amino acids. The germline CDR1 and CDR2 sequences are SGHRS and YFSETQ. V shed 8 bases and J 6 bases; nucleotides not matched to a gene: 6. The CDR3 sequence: CARGQGPAEQYF. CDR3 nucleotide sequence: TGCGCCAGGGGACAGGGTCCGGCCGAGCAGTACTTC.

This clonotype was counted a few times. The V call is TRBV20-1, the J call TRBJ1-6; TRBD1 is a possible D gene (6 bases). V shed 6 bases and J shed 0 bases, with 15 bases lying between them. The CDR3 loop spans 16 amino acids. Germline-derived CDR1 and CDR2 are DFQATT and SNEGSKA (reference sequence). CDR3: CSALRGGSSYNSPLHF. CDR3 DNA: TGCAGTGCCCTGAGGGGGGGAAGCTCCTATAATTCACCCCTCCACTTT.

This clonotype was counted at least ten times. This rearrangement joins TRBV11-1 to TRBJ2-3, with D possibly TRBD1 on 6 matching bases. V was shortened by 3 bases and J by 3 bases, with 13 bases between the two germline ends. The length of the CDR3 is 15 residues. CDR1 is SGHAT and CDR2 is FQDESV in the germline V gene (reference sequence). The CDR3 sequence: CASSFFRGRTDTQYF. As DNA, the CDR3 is TGTGCCAGCAGCTTTTTCAGGGGAAGGACAGATACGCAGTATTTT.

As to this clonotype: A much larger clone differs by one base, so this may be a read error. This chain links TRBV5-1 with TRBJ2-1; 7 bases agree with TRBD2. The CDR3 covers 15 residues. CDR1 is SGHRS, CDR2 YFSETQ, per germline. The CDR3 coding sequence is TGCGCCAGCAGCTTGTTGCGCGGGGACTACAATGAGCAGCTCTTC. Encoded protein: CASSLLRGDYNEQLF.

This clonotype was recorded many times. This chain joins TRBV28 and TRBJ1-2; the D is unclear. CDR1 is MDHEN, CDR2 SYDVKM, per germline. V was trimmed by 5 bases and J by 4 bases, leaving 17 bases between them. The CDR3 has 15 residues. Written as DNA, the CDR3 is TGTGCCAGCAGTCCCGATCCCGGTCTGGGCTATGGCTACACCTTC. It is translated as CASSPDPGLGYGYTF.

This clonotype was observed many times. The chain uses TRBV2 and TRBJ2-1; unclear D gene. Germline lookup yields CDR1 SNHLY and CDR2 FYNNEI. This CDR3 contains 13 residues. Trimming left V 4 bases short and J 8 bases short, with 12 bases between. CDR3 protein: CASSAPFLDEQFF. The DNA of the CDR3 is TGTGCCAGCAGTGCACCATTCTTAGATGAGCAGTTCTTC.

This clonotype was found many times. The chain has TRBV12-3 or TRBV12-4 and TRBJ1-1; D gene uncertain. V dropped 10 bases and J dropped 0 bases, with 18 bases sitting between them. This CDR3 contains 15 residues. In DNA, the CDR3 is TGTGCCATTAACTTTAAGGGCTTCATGAACACTGAAGCTTTCTTT. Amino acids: CAINFKGFMNTEAFF.